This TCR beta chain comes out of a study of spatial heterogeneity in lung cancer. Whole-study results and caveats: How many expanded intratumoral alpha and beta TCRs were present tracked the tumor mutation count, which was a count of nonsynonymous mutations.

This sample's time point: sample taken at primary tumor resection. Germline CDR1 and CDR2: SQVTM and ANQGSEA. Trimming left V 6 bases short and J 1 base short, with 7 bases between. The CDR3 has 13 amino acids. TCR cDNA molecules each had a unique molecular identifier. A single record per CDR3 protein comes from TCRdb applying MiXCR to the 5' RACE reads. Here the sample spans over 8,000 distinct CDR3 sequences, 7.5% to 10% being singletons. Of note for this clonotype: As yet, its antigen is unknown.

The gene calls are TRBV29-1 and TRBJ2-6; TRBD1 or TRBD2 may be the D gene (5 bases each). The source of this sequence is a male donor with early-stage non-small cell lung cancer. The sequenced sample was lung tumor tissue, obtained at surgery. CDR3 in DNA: TGCAGCGTCGGGGCTTCTGGGGCCAACGTCCTGACTTTC. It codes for CSVGASGANVLTF.